The 27 T cell receptor beta chains below were found in one sample sequenced in a study of cytomegalovirus exposure and HLA in healthy donors. Researchers ran the PCR with 60 Vbeta and 13 Jbeta primers. Profiling relied on immunoSEQ multiplex PCR, and the TCRdb table lists in-frame clones only, not all of them. The repertoire consists of approximately 190,000 clones, with around 83% occurring once and the leading ten covering 1.5% to 2%. Input material: PBMCs. All receptors derive from a man aged 40-49 years in good health and CMV-seropositive.

The V and J genes are TRBV5-1 and TRBJ2-7, with D perhaps TRBD2 (5 bases). This CDR3 has 14 residues. V lost 0 bases and J 7 bases, leaving 14 bases between the germline ends. Germline loops: CDR1 SGHRS, CDR2 YFSETQ. The CDR3 bases are TGCGCCAGCAGCTTGGCAGGCAGACCGGGGGAGCAGTACTTC. Encoded protein: CASSLAGRPGEQYF.

J is TRBJ2-7 and V is TRBV6-1, with a possible D match to TRBD1 (5 bases). The CDR3 has 15 residues. V lost 7 bases to trimming and J lost 5 bases, with 21 bases between them. Germline assignment: CDR1 MNHNS and CDR2 SASEGT. DNA of the CDR3: TGTGCCAGCACTCCCCAGGGCCAGGGTCTCCACGAGCAGTACTTC. As protein: CASTPQGQGLHEQYF.

This clone was found a few times. The chain has TRBV7-8 and TRBJ1-4; D is possibly TRBD1 (5 bases). V dropped 4 bases and J dropped 8 bases, with 14 bases sitting between them. The CDR3 is 14 amino acids. Germline V gives CDR1 SGHVS, CDR2 FQNEAQ. In DNA form, the CDR3 reads TGTGCCAGCAGCTGGGGGGGAGGGGAGGAAAAACTGTTTTTT. Protein: CASSWGGGEEKLFF.

The rearrangement joins TRBV6-6 to TRBJ1-1; 8 nucleotides match TRBD1. Trimming removed 6 bases from V and 6 bases from J; junction bases left unmatched: 9. The CDR3 consists of 14 residues. Germline assignment: CDR1 MNHNY and CDR2 SVGAGI (reference sequence). The CDR3 sequence is CASRQGAPRAEAFF. For the CDR3, the DNA is TGTGCCAGCAGGCAGGGGGCGCCCAGGGCTGAAGCTTTCTTT.

This clone came up many times. The rearrangement uses TRBV6-5 and TRBJ1-3; a weak D match, TRBD1 (6 bases). The V and J ends lost 3 bases and 0 bases respectively, with 9 bases between them. The CDR3 is 15 amino acids. Germline V lookup: CDR1 MNHEY, CDR2 SVGAGI. CDR3 sequence: CASSYSRGSGNTIYF. The CDR3 DNA follows: TGTGCCAGCAGTTATTCCAGGGGCTCTGGAAACACCATATATTTT.

The chain combines TRBV4-2 with TRBJ2-7, with 8 bases identical to TRBD1. There are 16 residues in the CDR3. V lost 1 base, J lost 5 bases, and 10 bases stayed unmatched. The V gene's germline CDR1 is LGHNA and CDR2 YNFKEQ. The CDR3 is CASSQVIRQGADEQYF. In DNA form, the CDR3 reads TGTGCCAGCAGCCAAGTTATCCGGCAGGGGGCGGACGAGCAGTACTTC.

This chain links TRBV27 with TRBJ1-4; unclear D gene. Germline V gene sequence: CDR1 MNHEY, CDR2 SMNVEV (reference sequence). V was pared by 3 bases and J by 6 bases, with 14 bases between. This CDR3 has 15 residues. The chain's CDR3 is CASSLRPRVDEKLFF. CDR3 coding DNA: TGTGCCAGCAGTTTGAGACCTCGGGTTGATGAAAAACTGTTTTTT.

Here the CDR3 DNA reads TGTGCCAGCAGTTGGCGGGAGCAAGAGACCCAGTACTTC. This translates into CASSWREQETQYF. The chain is built from TRBV14 and TRBJ2-5, with 7 bases identical to TRBD2. The CDR3 consists of 13 residues. The V segment lost 6 bases and the J segment 2 bases; nucleotides outside the gene matches: 3. Germline V CDR1 and CDR2: SGHDN, FVKESK.

This chain joins TRBV6-5 and TRBJ1-5; 9 bases map to TRBD1. Losses at the gene ends were 5 bases for V and 4 bases for J; bases not matched to a gene: 6. This CDR3 is built from 15 residues. Germline V gene data show CDR1 as MNHEY and CDR2 as SVGAGI. The CDR3 region has the DNA TGTGCCAGCAGTCCCGGACAGGGGAGGAATCAGCCCCAGCATTTT. This encodes CASSPGQGRNQPQHF.

V usage is TRBV27 and J usage is TRBJ1-3, with 8 bases matching TRBD1. Germline CDR1 is MNHEY and CDR2 is SMNVEV (reference sequence). The V gene end was trimmed by 5 bases and the J gene end by 4 bases; junction bases not matched to a gene: 10. CDR3 length: 16 residues. The CDR3 reads CASSPRTGWSGNTIYF. CDR3 coding DNA: TGTGCCAGCAGTCCGCGGACAGGGTGGTCAGGAAACACCATATATTTT.

The V and J genes are TRBV5-4 and TRBJ2-7; perhaps TRBD1 as D (6 bases). Germline lookup yields CDR1 SGHNT and CDR2 YYREEE (reference sequence). The V and J ends lost 0 bases and 2 bases respectively, with 12 bases between them. The CDR3 length is 15 residues. Here the CDR3 reads CASSLADRIAYEQYF. The CDR3, as DNA: TGTGCCAGCAGCTTGGCAGACAGGATCGCCTACGAGCAGTACTTC. Using reference TRBV5-4 and TRBJ2-7 for the parts outside the CDR3, the full variable domain is ETGVTQSPTHLIKTRGQQVTLRCSSQSGHNTVSWYQQALGQGPQFIFQYYREEENGRGNFPPRFSGLQFPNYSSELNVNALELDDSALYLCASSLADRIAYEQYFGPGTRLTVT.

This rearrangement joins TRBV19 to TRBJ2-5, with TRBD2 matching 13 bases. CDR3 size: 15 residues. Germline V gene lookup returns CDR1 LNHDA and CDR2 SQIVND (reference sequence). J lost 4 bases, V lost 7 bases, and 6 bases had no gene match. The CDR3 nucleotides read TGTGCCAGTACGCGGACTAGCGGGAGTACAGAGACCCAGTACTTC. Amino acids: CASTRTSGSTETQYF.

This sequence joins TRBV5-1 and TRBJ2-1; D possibly corresponds to TRBD2 (5 bases). The CDR3 has 13 amino acids. V lost 7 bases, J lost 7 bases, and 15 bases lay in between. Germline V gene lookup returns CDR1 SGHRS and CDR2 YFSETQ. In DNA form, the CDR3 reads TGCGCCAGCGACATTGGGAGTCGGAATGAGCAGTTCTTC. It translates to CASDIGSRNEQFF.

V is TRBV10-2 and J is TRBJ2-7; 9 nucleotides line up with TRBD2. The ends lost 5 bases at V and 3 bases at J; junction bases unmatched: 8. Germline values: CDR1 WSHSY, CDR2 SAAADI. The CDR3 is made up of 15 amino acids. Written as DNA, the CDR3 is TGCGCCAGCAGTCGGTCTAGCGGGGACATCTACGAGCAGTACTTC. Protein sequence: CASSRSSGDIYEQYF.

The chain has TRBV27 and TRBJ2-3; 7 bases agree with TRBD1. Germline assignment: CDR1 MNHEY and CDR2 SMNVEV (reference sequence). This CDR3 is built from 15 residues. The V and J ends lost 8 bases and 1 base, in that order; junction bases with no gene match: 9. The chain's CDR3 is CASGRGGLRTDTQYF. The CDR3, as DNA: TGTGCCAGCGGCAGAGGGGGCCTTCGCACAGATACGCAGTATTTT.

The DNA for the CDR3 is TGCAGCGTCCCCTCCGGGTACAATGAGCAGTTCTTC. Its protein is CSVPSGYNEQFF. The V gene is TRBV29-1, the J gene TRBJ2-1; D is unclear. The CDR3 length is 12 residues. The germline CDR1 and CDR2 sequences are SQVTM and ANQGSEA. Trimming shortened V by 6 bases and J by 4 bases, and 10 bases separated the two germline ends.

This chain joins TRBV19 and TRBJ2-1; 9 positions agree with TRBD2. V lost 7 bases to trimming and J lost 8 bases; unmatched junction nucleotides: 15. The CDR3 is 16 residues long. Germline V gene lookup returns CDR1 LNHDA and CDR2 SQIVND (reference sequence). CDR3 DNA sequence: TGTGCCAGTACAGTAGTAGCGGGACTAGCAGCGCATGAGCAGTTCTTC. Amino acids: CASTVVAGLAAHEQFF.

The CDR3 region has the DNA TGTGCCAGTAGTGTGGGACAGGGGGCCAATGAGCAGTTCTTC. Residues: CASSVGQGANEQFF. The chain uses TRBV19 and TRBJ2-1; TRBD1 agrees at 12 bases. Germline V gene data show CDR1 as LNHDA and CDR2 as SQIVND (reference sequence). Unmatched junction bases numbered 2, after V lost 5 bases and J lost 6 bases. The CDR3 extends over 14 amino acids.

This clone was counted once. The gene calls are TRBV6-5 and TRBJ2-7, with 10 bases that match TRBD1. The CDR3 runs 15 residues. The V gene end was trimmed by 4 bases and the J gene end by 2 bases; junction bases not matched to a gene: 5. Germline V gene lookup returns CDR1 MNHEY and CDR2 SVGAGI. CDR3 in DNA: TGTGCCAGCAGTTCCCCGGGACAGGGGACCTACGAGCAGTACTTC. Protein product: CASSSPGQGTYEQYF.

To note about this clone: The junction does not match germline at one end; this may be a read error. The chain combines TRBV7-9 with TRBJ2-3, with 13 bases aligning to TRBD2. There are 16 residues in the CDR3. Germline assignment: CDR1 SEHNR and CDR2 FQNEAQ (reference sequence). This chain's CDR3 is CSSSPWTSGSSDTQYF. CDR3 nucleotide sequence: TGTTCCAGCAGCCCCTGGACTAGCGGGAGTAGCGATACGCAGTATTTT.

Comment on this clone: The sample holds other DNA sequences that translate to the same CDR3. V and J are TRBV27 and TRBJ1-2; 7 nucleotides align to TRBD1. Germline assignment: CDR1 MNHEY and CDR2 SMNVEV (reference sequence). The CDR3 runs to 15 residues. Unmatched junction bases numbered 3, after V lost 0 bases and J lost 2 bases. DNA for the CDR3: TGTGCCAGCAGTTTATCAGCAGGGGGGAACTATGGCTACACCTTC. Its translation is CASSLSAGGNYGYTF.

V and J are TRBV19 and TRBJ2-3; D unclear. The CDR3 is made up of 14 amino acids. Germline V CDR1 and CDR2: LNHDA, SQIVND (reference sequence). V was clipped by 1 base and J by 4 bases, with 9 bases between them. The CDR3 reads CASSIVSAADTQYF. In DNA, the CDR3 is TGTGCCAGTAGTATAGTCTCGGCGGCAGATACGCAGTATTTT.

V and J are TRBV19 and TRBJ2-5, with 11 bases fitting TRBD2. The DNA end lines up better with TRBJ2-7; the J call may be wrong. This CDR3 spans 15 amino acids. Germline CDR1 reads LNHDA; CDR2 reads SQIVND (reference sequence). CDR3 in DNA: TGTGCCAGTAGTCAGGGGGGACTAGCGGCCTACGAGCAGTACTTC. This codes for CASSQGGLAAYEQYF.

The chain combines TRBV29-1 with TRBJ2-7, with D tentatively TRBD2 (6 bases). With 7 bases removed from V and 0 bases from J, the gap between germline ends came to 13 bases. The CDR3 has 13 residues. The germline V gene encodes CDR1 SQVTM and CDR2 ANQGSEA. The CDR3 region has the DNA TGCAGCGCGCTGGACGGGAGCTCCTACGAGCAGTACTTC. This translates into CSALDGSSYEQYF.

The chain links TRBV5-1 to TRBJ1-1; weak D call: TRBD1 (5 bases). The length of the CDR3 is 14 residues. V dropped 4 bases and J dropped 2 bases, with 12 bases sitting between them. CDR1 SGHRS and CDR2 YFSETQ come from the germline V gene. Written as DNA, the CDR3 is TGCGCCAGCAGCCAAAACACAGGTAACACTGAAGCTTTCTTT. It specifies CASSQNTGNTEAFF.

The gene calls are TRBV9 and TRBJ2-3; 7 nucleotides agree with TRBD2. V trimming: 4 bases; J trimming: 1 base; junction bases outside the gene matches: 9. The CDR3 sequence is 16 residues long. Per the germline V gene, CDR1 is SGDLS and CDR2 is YYNGEE. This CDR3 reads CASSFGTTWGTDTQYF. DNA for the CDR3: TGTGCCAGCAGCTTTGGGACTACCTGGGGCACAGATACGCAGTATTTT.

V gene TRBV19 combines with J gene TRBJ2-7, with D perhaps TRBD1 (6 bases). The CDR3 is 15 residues long. Per germline, CDR1 LNHDA and CDR2 SQIVND (reference sequence). V lost 6 bases and J 3 bases, leaving 18 bases between the germline ends. This CDR3 reads CASRTRTGSGYEQYF. CDR3 bases: TGTGCCAGTAGGACCCGAACAGGGTCAGGCTACGAGCAGTACTTC.